These 20 T cell receptor beta chains originate from one sample sequenced in a study of cytomegalovirus exposure and HLA in healthy donors. The assay was immunoSEQ multiplex PCR, and TCRdb's table has in-frame clones only and misses some. The data contain 150,000 to 200,000 clones, 80% to 85% of them singletons. The sequencing input was PBMCs. Source of these receptors: a man aged 30 to 45 in good health and CMV-seropositive.

The chain employs TRBV28 and TRBJ2-1, with TRBD1 identical over 7 bases. Germline assignment: CDR1 MDHEN and CDR2 SYDVKM. The CDR3 loop spans 15 amino acids. Trimming cost V 7 bases and J 2 bases; bases outside gene matches: 8. Here the CDR3 DNA reads TGTGCCAGCATCCAGGACAGGCCCCCCTACAATGAGCAGTTCTTC. Its protein product is CASIQDRPPYNEQFF.

A single count supports this clone. The V and J genes are TRBV2 and TRBJ2-1; weak D call: TRBD2 (5 bases). Between the trimmed V and J ends, which lost 3 bases and 6 bases, there was a span of 9 bases. The CDR3 length is 13 residues. CDR1 is SNHLY and CDR2 is FYNNEI in the germline V gene. CDR3 loop: CASSDDYPNEQFF. CDR3 nucleotides: TGTGCCAGCAGTGACGACTACCCCAATGAGCAGTTCTTC.

The rearrangement joins TRBV6-1 to TRBJ2-1; tentatively, D is TRBD1 (5 bases). CDR1 is MNHNS, CDR2 SASEGT, per germline. V lost 6 bases and J lost 5, with 14 bases in between. This CDR3 has 14 amino acids. CDR3 nucleotides: TGTGCCAGCAGGAAGGAGACAGAGAACAATGAGCAGTTCTTC. This translates into CASRKETENNEQFF.

This clone was found a few times. This rearrangement joins TRBV6-5 to TRBJ1-1; TRBD1 matches 12 bases. The CDR3 extends over 15 amino acids. Germline CDR1 MNHEY, CDR2 SVGAGI. J was trimmed by 4 bases and V by 6 bases; bases with no gene match: 6. The CDR3 protein is CASSPGQGAVTEAFF. The CDR3 DNA follows: TGTGCCAGCAGCCCGGGACAGGGGGCCGTCACTGAAGCTTTCTTT.

The J gene is TRBJ1-2, the V gene TRBV5-4, with a tentative D call TRBD1 (5 bases). Trimming stripped 3 bases from V and 6 bases from J, with 12 bases between. This CDR3 has 13 residues. Germline loops: CDR1 SGHNT, CDR2 YYREEE (reference sequence). CDR3 region: CASSSGGRDGYTF. Written as DNA, the CDR3 is TGTGCCAGCAGCTCGGGGGGGAGGGATGGCTACACCTTC.

This chain connects TRBV11-2 to TRBJ2-1, with TRBD2 matching over 12 bases. Trimming removed 1 base from V and 6 bases from J; junction bases left unmatched: 13. CDR1 is SGHAT and CDR2 is FQNNGV in the germline V gene. The CDR3 is 19 residues long. The CDR3 DNA sequence: TGTGCCAGCAGCTTAGTCAGGCGGCGGACTAGCGGGATCCCCAATGAGCAGTTCTTC. Amino acids: CASSLVRRRTSGIPNEQFF.

J is TRBJ2-7 and V is TRBV28, with TRBD1 matching over 8 bases. Germline CDR1 MDHEN, CDR2 SYDVKM. V lost 1 base to trimming and J lost 5 bases; unmatched junction nucleotides: 7. The CDR3 runs 15 residues. The CDR3 loop is CASSLSQGAYDEQYF. The CDR3 DNA sequence: TGTGCCAGCAGTTTATCGCAGGGGGCATACGACGAGCAGTACTTC. Looking up the rest from reference TRBV28 and TRBJ2-7 gives the full variable domain: DVKVTQSSRYLVKRTGEKVFLECVQDMDHENMFWYRQDPGLGLRLIYFSYDVKMKEKGDIPEGYSVSREKKERFSLILESASTNQTSMYLCASSLSQGAYDEQYFGPGTRLTVT.

The rearrangement links TRBV27 to TRBJ2-2; possible D gene TRBD1, 5 bases. The germline V gene encodes CDR1 MNHEY and CDR2 SMNVEV (reference sequence). CDR3 size: 16 residues. The V end was cut by 0 bases, the J end by 1 base, with 9 bases between. CDR3 nucleotides: TGTGCCAGCAGTTTATCGCGACAGCTGAACACCGGGGAGCTGTTTTTT. This codes for CASSLSRQLNTGELFF.

The V gene is TRBV5-4, the J gene TRBJ2-7, with 8 bases aligning to TRBD2. The V gene end was trimmed by 4 bases and the J gene end by 2 bases; junction bases not matched to a gene: 8. This CDR3 spans 15 amino acids. Germline assignment: CDR1 SGHNT and CDR2 YYREEE (reference sequence). The CDR3 protein is CASSTGLAPTYEQYF. In nucleotides, the CDR3 is TGTGCCAGCAGCACCGGACTAGCACCGACCTACGAGCAGTACTTC.

The rearrangement links TRBV5-6 to TRBJ2-3; D possibly corresponds to TRBD2 (5 bases). In germline, CDR1 is SGHDT, CDR2 YYEEEE. Trimming pared 5 bases from V and 3 bases from J, leaving 7 bases between. The CDR3 sequence is 12 residues long. Here the CDR3 DNA reads TGTGCCAGCAGTCGGGGAACAGATACGCAGTATTTT. Amino acid sequence: CASSRGTDTQYF.

The chain employs TRBV5-6 and TRBJ1-1; D may be TRBD1 (5 bases). The ends were cut back, 1 base at V and 3 bases at J, with 13 bases in the middle. Germline CDR1 reads SGHDT; CDR2 reads YYEEEE. This CDR3 has 15 amino acids. CDR3 coding DNA: TGTGCCAGCAGCTTGAAACCAACAGGTTACACTGAAGCTTTCTTT. Its translation is CASSLKPTGYTEAFF.

The chain uses TRBV11-2 and TRBJ1-4; a weak D match, TRBD1 (6 bases). The CDR3 contains 15 residues. The germline CDR1 and CDR2 sequences are SGHAT and FQNNGV. V lost 1 base to trimming and J lost 3 bases, with 9 bases between them. The CDR3 region is CASSLVGQPNEKLFF. The CDR3 nucleotides read TGTGCCAGCAGCTTAGTTGGACAGCCTAATGAAAAACTGTTTTTT.

This chain links TRBV15 with TRBJ2-7, with D uncertain. The V gene's germline CDR1 is LNHNV and CDR2 YYDKDF (reference sequence). The CDR3 covers 13 residues. Trimming took off 4 bases at V and 6 bases at J, with 13 bases between the two ends. The CDR3 DNA is TGTGCCACCAGCATCTCTGCGGTTGGCGAGCAGTACTTC. The encoded protein is CATSISAVGEQYF.

The chain combines TRBV13 with TRBJ1-1, with 8 nucleotides matching TRBD1. Unmatched junction bases numbered 2, after V lost 0 bases and J lost 8 bases. This CDR3 contains 13 residues. Per germline, CDR1 PRHDT and CDR2 FYEKMQ (reference sequence). Here the CDR3 reads CASSLGGDREAFF. In nucleotides, the CDR3 is TGTGCCAGCAGCTTAGGGGGGGACAGGGAAGCTTTCTTT.

The chain couples TRBV7-6 to TRBJ2-7; D ambiguous. The CDR3 contains 11 residues. Germline CDR1 and CDR2: SGHVS and FNYEAQ. V lost 6 bases to trimming and J lost 5 bases, with 8 bases between them. The CDR3 here is CASRTLDEQYF. CDR3 bases: TGTGCCAGCAGGACTCTGGACGAGCAGTACTTC.

This chain connects TRBV7-2 to TRBJ1-5; D uncertain. V was trimmed by 5 bases and J by 3 bases, leaving 5 bases between them. This CDR3 has 12 residues. CDR1 is SGHTA, CDR2 FQGNSA, per germline. In DNA form, the CDR3 reads TGTGCCAGCAGCGTTTACAATCAGCCCCAGCATTTT. Amino acids: CASSVYNQPQHF.

The chain joins TRBV5-1 to TRBJ2-2; 7 bases agree with TRBD2. This CDR3 comprises 16 residues. The germline gives CDR1 SGHRS, CDR2 YFSETQ. V lost 1 base and J lost 2; bases outside the gene matches: 5. Here the CDR3 DNA reads TGCGCCAGCAGCTTGACGGCGGGAGTAAACACCGGGGAGCTGTTTTTT. Translation: CASSLTAGVNTGELFF.

The chain employs TRBV4-2 and TRBJ2-3; 8 nucleotides line up with TRBD2. In germline, CDR1 is LGHNA, CDR2 YNFKEQ. The CDR3 runs to 16 residues. After removal of 1 base from V and 5 bases from J, the junction contained 8 bases not matched to a gene. The CDR3 bases are TGTGCCAGCAGCCAAGGTGGCGGGGGGAAGGGAGATACGCAGTATTTT. Translated: CASSQGGGGKGDTQYF.

In this sample, this clone turned up a few times. Here the CDR3 reads CASSIVTGLEYGYTF. As DNA, the CDR3 is TGTGCCAGTAGTATAGTTACAGGGCTTGAATATGGCTACACCTTC. This sequence joins TRBV19 and TRBJ1-2, with a tentative D call TRBD1 (6 bases). Trimming took off 1 base at V and 5 bases at J, with 14 bases between the two ends. CDR3 length: 15 residues. Germline lookup yields CDR1 LNHDA and CDR2 SQIVND (reference sequence). Drawing the rest from reference TRBV19 and TRBJ1-2, the complete variable domain is DGGITQSPKYLFRKEGQNVTLSCEQNLNHDAMYWYRQDPGQGLRLIYYSQIVNDFQKGDIAEGYSVSREKKESFPLTVTSAQKNPTAFYLCASSIVTGLEYGYTFGSGTRLTVV.

The V call is TRBV7-2, the J call TRBJ1-5; 9 positions agree with TRBD1. Unmatched junction bases numbered 8, after V lost 4 bases and J lost 7 bases. The CDR3 sequence is 15 residues long. In germline, CDR1 is SGHTA, CDR2 FQGNSA. In DNA form, the CDR3 reads TGTGCCAGCAGCTGGGGACAGGGAGAAGAACAGCCCCAGCATTTT. Its translation is CASSWGQGEEQPQHF.